This T cell receptor beta chain appears in the sequencing data of a study of blood T cell repertoires in COVID-19 (dated by TCRdb to 2018 to 2021). For the study in its entirety: Collaborator samples came from the United States, Italy and Spain and covered acute and convalescent phases of COVID-19. The prospective study material was composed of cDNA or gDNA derived from T cells, B-cell-depleted T cells, or PBMCs. Deeply sampled blood TCRbeta repertoires from subjects exposed to, actively infected with, or recovered from COVID-19 were included in the dataset. The repertoires were released in a freely available public database meant as a resource for research on the immune response to SARS-CoV-2. Samples were obtained from the ongoing ImmuneRACE study (first 160 participants) and from about 1,300 subjects provided by 6 global collaborators. Nearly every sample came with metadata listing a de-identified subject ID, COVID-19 status, age in years and sex. Where available, HLA class I and class II types were taken from metadata supplied by the sample provider and were not determined by assay-based typing.

The immunoSEQ Assay, a bias-controlled multiplex PCR, was used to amplify TCRbeta CDR3 regions from genomic DNA. The original pipeline was this. The number of nucleated cells in each sample was estimated by amplification of reference gene primers within the assay. To quantify the absolute abundance of each unique TCRbeta CDR3 rearrangement, sequence reads were collapsed and filtered. For each sample, productive Simpson clonality was calculated by taking the square root of Simpson's diversity index across productive rearrangements. The clones in this table, taken by TCRdb from immuneACCESS, are in-frame only. Not every clone is retained; where verified, under half of the shortfall comes from an unresolved V gene, and the cause of the rest is unknown. That table supplies the V and J calls and clone size; D and trimming were determined from the DNA. This sample gives 140,000 to 150,000 clones in total; about 84% of them show up just once. The ten top clones hold over 10% of the sample.

The collaborating institutions used their own protocols to collect whole blood in K2EDTA tubes. Collaborator samples were shipped for TCRbeta analysis as frozen whole blood, isolated PBMCs, or DNA extracted from either sample type. In the case of this clone: The target of this receptor is not known. No base-level quality is on record; no much larger clone is a single base apart.

The paper as a whole reports these results and caveats: The amount of clinical and demographic metadata varied by source and participant and was provided uncurated.

V loses 3 bases of germline sequence and J loses 8 bases, and the interval between the two ends is 11 bases. The germline V gene gives CDR1 as SGHTA and CDR2 as FQGTGA. Inclusive of the bounding cysteine and phenylalanine, the CDR3 is 13 residues long. Only CDR3 DNA is held: 39 bases, read in frame from base 1. The chain is assembled from TRBV7-3 and TRBJ2-1, with an unclear D gene assignment. The sequence was obtained from a man between 60 and 75 years old with active or convalescent COVID-19. Sequenced sample: peripheral blood. The DNA sequence is given as TGTGCCAGCAGCTTCAGAGGCAATGATGAGCAGTTCTTC. It encodes CASSFRGNDEQFF.